The 28 T cell receptor beta chains listed next were all sequenced from one sample in a study of patients and donors after allogeneic stem cell transplantation. TCRdb ran MiXCR on the RT-PCR reads and lists one entry per CDR3 protein. In the table there are about 230,000 distinct CDR3 sequences, 13% to 15% of which are singletons. The sample comprised blood, either unsorted or a sorted T cell fraction (not recorded which). Receptor source: a human donor who was either an allogeneic HSCT recipient or a stem cell or donor lymphocyte infusion donor (not recorded which). It is not recorded whose cells these are; they may come from a transplant donor.

The chain links TRBV5-1 to TRBJ2-1; 11 positions match TRBD2. Germline V lookup: CDR1 SGHRS, CDR2 YFSETQ. CDR3 size: 17 residues. V was pared by 0 bases and J by 7 bases, with 9 bases of the junction left unmatched. CDR3 bases: TGCGCCAGCAGCTTGGGGCTTACTAGCGGGGGTCCGAATGAGCAGTTCTTC. This codes for CASSLGLTSGGPNEQFF.

This clonotype came up a few times. The chain employs TRBV20-1 and TRBJ2-1; 8 positions match TRBD2. V gave up 0 bases and J gave up 5 bases; unmatched junction bases: 9. Germline CDR1 and CDR2: DFQATT and SNEGSKA (reference sequence). CDR3 size: 16 residues. CDR3: CSARDLSREVNNEQFF. CDR3 DNA: TGCAGTGCTAGAGATTTATCGCGGGAGGTCAACAATGAGCAGTTCTTC.

The chain employs TRBV10-2 and TRBJ2-5; 7 bases are a match to TRBD2. The CDR3 contains 15 residues. Trimming removed 7 bases from V and 5 bases from J; junction bases left unmatched: 13. Germline V gene sequence: CDR1 WSHSY, CDR2 SAAADI. The CDR3 DNA sequence: TGCGCCAGCACCCCCGGGACTAACCTTATCGAGACCCAGTACTTC. It encodes CASTPGTNLIETQYF.

A few counts support this clonotype. This chain joins TRBV3-1 and TRBJ1-1, with D uncertain. The CDR3 extends over 16 amino acids. Looked up from germline, CDR1 is LGHDT and CDR2 is YNNKEL (reference sequence). Trimming left V 2 bases short and J 8 bases short, with 21 bases between. CDR3 nucleotides: TGTGCCAGCAGCCAATGGACTTTAACGGCCCCTCAGGAAGCTTTCTTT. Amino acids: CASSQWTLTAPQEAFF.

This clonotype was seen more than once but under ten times. The CDR3 region is CASSPMDSPNEKLFF. CDR3 DNA sequence: TGTGCCAGCAGCCCTATGGACAGTCCGAATGAAAAACTGTTTTTT. The genes are TRBV5-5 and TRBJ1-4; a possible D gene is TRBD1 (6 bases). CDR1 is SGHKS, CDR2 YYEKEE, per germline (reference sequence). The CDR3 sequence is 15 residues long. With 4 bases removed from V and 5 bases from J, the gap between germline ends came to 15 bases.

In its sample, this clonotype was seen many times. V gene TRBV12-3 or TRBV12-4 combines with J gene TRBJ2-1, with D perhaps matching TRBD1 (6 bases). The CDR3 sequence is 14 residues long. V lost 3 bases and J 9 bases, leaving 15 bases between the germline ends. The CDR3 reads CASSLSQGLGEQFF. DNA of the CDR3: TGTGCCAGCAGTTTGAGTCAGGGGCTGGGTGAGCAGTTCTTC.

This clonotype was counted ten times or more. V usage is TRBV7-2 and J usage is TRBJ2-1; D perhaps matches TRBD2 (6 bases). Germline lookup yields CDR1 SGHTA and CDR2 FQGNSA. The CDR3 consists of 12 residues. Trimming cost V 6 bases and J 15 bases, with 18 bases left between them. The CDR3 nucleotides are TGTGCCAGCAGTTTGGGACTTCACGACCGGTTCTTC. It specifies CASSLGLHDRFF.

The chain uses TRBV20-1 and TRBJ2-1; 8 positions match TRBD1. The ends lost 3 bases at V and 6 bases at J; junction bases unmatched: 10. Germline loops: CDR1 DFQATT, CDR2 SNEGSKA (reference sequence). The CDR3 extends over 15 amino acids. The CDR3 bases are TGCAGTGCTAGGAACAAGGACAGGGCCTTCAATGAGCAGTTCTTC. This encodes CSARNKDRAFNEQFF.

The genes are TRBV16 and TRBJ1-6; 9 bases are a match to TRBD1. The CDR3 is made up of 17 amino acids. J was trimmed by 5 bases and V by 6 bases; bases with no gene match: 11. Germline V lookup: CDR1 KGHSY, CDR2 FQNENV. CDR3 bases: TGTGCCAGCAGACTCCGCGGGACAGGGAATAATAATTCACCCCTCCACTTT. This codes for CASRLRGTGNNNSPLHF.

This clonotype was counted at least ten times. J is TRBJ1-1 and V is TRBV4-1; unclear D gene. The CDR3 has 15 amino acids. Germline V gene data show CDR1 as MGHRA and CDR2 as YSYEKL. Trimming removed 0 bases at V and 3 bases at J, with 11 bases between. CDR3 in amino acids: CASSQDEWRYTEAFF. Written as DNA, the CDR3 is TGCGCCAGCAGCCAAGATGAGTGGAGGTACACTGAAGCTTTCTTT.

This clonotype was seen ten or more times. V and J are TRBV12-3 or TRBV12-4 and TRBJ1-1, with D unclear. The CDR3 length is 15 residues. Trimming removed 1 base from V and 1 base from J, with 10 bases in between. This CDR3 is CASSLGSAQNTEAFF. In nucleotides, the CDR3 is TGTGCCAGCAGTTTAGGTTCGGCCCAGAACACTGAAGCTTTCTTT.

This chain connects TRBV12-5 to TRBJ2-7, with 8 bases identical to TRBD1. The ends lost 5 bases at V and 2 bases at J; junction bases unmatched: 5. The CDR3 length is 14 residues. In germline, CDR1 is LGHNT, CDR2 FRNRAP. The CDR3 region has the DNA TGTGCTAGTGGTCACCGGACAGGGCCCTACGAGCAGTACTTC. Protein sequence: CASGHRTGPYEQYF.

This chain connects TRBV7-2 to TRBJ2-2, with 8 bases that match TRBD1. The junction had 3 bases not matched to a gene; V was cut back by 5 bases and J by 4 bases. CDR3 length equals 14 residues. The germline gives CDR1 SGHTA, CDR2 FQGNSA. The CDR3 DNA follows: TGTGCCAGCAGCCAACAGGGGGTCACCGGGGAGCTGTTTTTT. This translates into CASSQQGVTGELFF.

The rearrangement links TRBV4-3 to TRBJ2-4; weak D call: TRBD2 (6 bases). Germline CDR1 is LGHNA and CDR2 is YSLEER. The V end was cut by 1 base, the J end by 0 bases, with 13 bases between. CDR3 length: 17 residues. The CDR3 sequence: CASSQGRGRGAKNIQYF. CDR3 DNA: TGCGCCAGCAGCCAAGGGAGGGGTAGGGGAGCCAAAAACATTCAGTACTTC.

The V call is TRBV24-1, the J call TRBJ2-6, with TRBD1 identical over 7 bases. The V gene's germline CDR1 is KGHDR and CDR2 SFDVKD. This CDR3 comprises 16 residues. V was clipped by 9 bases and J by 2 bases; unmatched bases: 9. CDR3 DNA: TGTGCCACCCAAAACCGAGACAGGGCTGGGGCCAACGTCCTGACTTTC. Its translation is CATQNRDRAGANVLTF.

This chain uses TRBV4-3 with TRBJ2-3; TRBD2 aligns across 9 bases. Germline CDR1 reads LGHNA; CDR2 reads YSLEER. The J segment lost 2 bases and the V segment lost 4 bases, leaving 4 bases of the junction unmatched. This CDR3 contains 15 residues. CDR3 in amino acids: CASSRRGGFTDTQYF. CDR3 coding DNA: TGCGCCAGCAGCCGGCGGGGGGGGTTCACAGATACGCAGTATTTT.

At least ten counts were recorded for this clonotype. This chain connects TRBV7-2 to TRBJ2-1; possible D gene TRBD2, 5 bases. CDR1 and CDR2 from the germline V gene are SGHTA and FQGNSA. The CDR3 extends over 14 amino acids. The V gene lost 8 bases and the J gene lost 0 bases, with 11 bases spanning the gap. The CDR3 loop is CASGLLSSYNEQFF. The CDR3 region has the DNA TGTGCCAGCGGACTCCTAAGCTCCTACAATGAGCAGTTCTTC.

The chain joins TRBV27 to TRBJ2-7, with unresolved D. Germline V gene data show CDR1 as MNHEY and CDR2 as SMNVEV (reference sequence). Trimming shortened V by 0 bases and J by 4 bases, and 10 bases separated the two germline ends. The CDR3 loop spans 14 amino acids. The CDR3 loop is CASSLSIPVYEQYF. In DNA form, the CDR3 reads TGTGCCAGCAGTTTATCGATCCCAGTTTACGAGCAGTACTTC.

This chain connects TRBV12-3 or TRBV12-4 to TRBJ2-3; D is possibly TRBD1 (5 bases). With 5 bases removed from V and 2 bases from J, the gap between germline ends came to 14 bases. This CDR3 has 15 amino acids. The CDR3 coding sequence is TGTGCCAGCAGTAGGGGAACAGGCGACACAGATACGCAGTATTTT. Its translation is CASSRGTGDTDTQYF.

This clonotype occurred a few times. The chain joins TRBV6-5 to TRBJ2-7; D unclear. V dropped 2 bases and J dropped 0 bases, with 8 bases sitting between them. The germline V gene encodes CDR1 MNHEY and CDR2 SVGAGI. The CDR3 extends over 14 amino acids. The CDR3 DNA reads TGTGCCAGCAGTTACGGGCATAACTCCTACGAGCAGTACTTC. As protein: CASSYGHNSYEQYF.

This sequence joins TRBV6-6 and TRBJ1-2; no firm D call. The CDR3 has 12 residues. The V gene lost 2 bases and the J gene lost 7 bases, with 8 bases spanning the gap. Germline CDR1 and CDR2: MNHNY and SVGAGI (reference sequence). The CDR3 is CASSYPGIGYTF. CDR3 DNA sequence: TGTGCCAGCAGTTACCCGGGTATTGGCTACACCTTC.

This clonotype was found many times. V gene TRBV4-2 combines with J gene TRBJ2-2; 9 bases align to TRBD2. Unmatched junction bases numbered 0, after V lost 0 bases and J lost 1 base. The CDR3 consists of 16 residues. Germline assignment: CDR1 LGHNA and CDR2 YNFKEQ. The CDR3 sequence is CASSQERGGNTGELFF. The DNA of the CDR3 is TGTGCCAGCAGCCAAGAGCGGGGGGGGAACACCGGGGAGCTGTTTTTT.

This clonotype has a handful of counts. The rearrangement uses TRBV21-1 and TRBJ2-2; TRBD1, the D gene given by the table, was not confirmed from the DNA. TRBV21-1 is noted as a pseudogene. The CDR3 spans 14 residues. The CDR3 loop reads CASMPGRNTGELFF. The CDR3 DNA reads TGTGCCAGCATGCCCGGCAGGAACACCGGGGAGCTGTTTTTT.

This chain joins TRBV10-3 and TRBJ2-2, with unresolved D. V was cut by 6 bases and J by 3 bases, with 8 bases left in between. CDR3 length: 13 amino acids. Looked up from germline, CDR1 is ENHRY and CDR2 is SYGVKD. CDR3 DNA: TGTGCCATCAGGTATTCTGACACCGGGGAGCTGTTTTTT. Translation gives CAIRYSDTGELFF.

The sample holds many counts of this clonotype. The chain recombines TRBV5-1 with TRBJ2-1, with 13 nucleotides matching TRBD2. The CDR3 runs to 16 residues. J gave up 8 bases and V 4 bases, and 9 bases lay outside the gene matches. Germline V gene sequence: CDR1 SGHRS, CDR2 YFSETQ. CDR3 protein: CASSGKLAGGSDEQFF. CDR3 DNA: TGCGCCAGCAGCGGGAAACTAGCGGGAGGGTCCGATGAGCAGTTCTTC.

Only a few counts were recorded for this clonotype. The chain carries TRBV7-9 and TRBJ1-1; no clear D. V lost 5 bases to trimming and J lost 10 bases, with 14 bases between them. The CDR3 totals 12 residues. Germline V gene data show CDR1 as SEHNR and CDR2 as FQNEAQ (reference sequence). CDR3 DNA sequence: TGTGCCAGCAGCATAGATCAGGTTGGAGCTTTCTTT. It translates to CASSIDQVGAFF. The full variable domain, its missing parts supplied by reference TRBV7-9 and TRBJ1-1, is DTGVSQNPRHKITKRGQNVTFRCDPISEHNRLYWYRQTLGQGPEFLTYFQNEAQLEKSRLLSDRFSAERPKGSFSTLEIQRTEQGDSAMYLCASSIDQVGAFFGQGTRLTVV.

V is TRBV5-1 and J is TRBJ1-4; D perhaps matches TRBD1 (5 bases). The CDR3 sequence is 14 residues long. Germline CDR1 and CDR2: SGHRS and YFSETQ. The V end was cut by 3 bases, the J end by 0 bases, with 6 bases between. The CDR3 bases are TGCGCCAGCAGCTGGACAACAACTAATGAAAAACTGTTTTTT. This translates into CASSWTTTNEKLFF.

This clonotype came up many times. This rearrangement joins TRBV7-8 to TRBJ1-5; 8 nucleotides match TRBD1. CDR1 is SGHVS and CDR2 is FQNEAQ in the germline V gene. Trimming at V came to 7 bases and at J to 0 bases, leaving 17 bases not matched to a gene. The CDR3 length is 19 residues. The CDR3 coding sequence is TGTGCCAGCACCTCTGTCTTTCAGGGGGCACACGTTAGCAATCAGCCCCAGCATTTT. It is translated as CASTSVFQGAHVSNQPQHF.